The rows below give T cell receptor beta chains drawn from one sample of a study of T cell clones after liver transplantation. TCRdb keeps only in-frame clones here, not all; method: immunoSEQ multiplex PCR. The data show tens of thousands of clones, around 70% seen once. Specimen: CD4+ T cells from blood, collected at the 22-month timepoint. Source of these receptors: a human patient who received a liver transplant. The T cells may come from the graft donor. Each CDR3 is given with its conserved first and last residue. Each record gives: D gene, J gene, clone size, V gene, CDR3 DNA, CDR3 protein. The D gene is left open where the match is weak. Part of the rows lack a size; the others show once, few, many or a class for expanded clones.

D gene: TRBD1; J gene: TRBJ2-1; clone size: .; V gene: TRBV27; CDR3 DNA: TGTGCCAGCAGTTCCCCGGGACAGAAAATTAATGAGCAGTTCTTC; CDR3 protein: CASSSPGQKINEQFF
D gene: .; J gene: TRBJ2-7; clone size: few; V gene: TRBV7-6; CDR3 DNA: TGTGCCAGCAGCTTAAATGTTTGGCGGGGGCAGTACGAGCAGTACTTC; CDR3 protein: CASSLNVWRGQYEQYF
D gene: TRBD1; J gene: TRBJ1-1; clone size: .; V gene: TRBV4-1; CDR3 DNA: TGCGCCAGACCGACAGGGGGATTTTCCTCGAACACTGAAGCTTTCTTT; CDR3 protein: CARPTGGFSSNTEAFF
D gene: .; J gene: TRBJ2-1; clone size: once; V gene: TRBV11-2; CDR3 DNA: TGTGCCAGTCAACAGGGTCCAAACAATGAGCAGTTCTTC; CDR3 protein: CASQQGPNNEQFF
D gene: TRBD2; J gene: TRBJ2-1; clone size: .; V gene: TRBV4-2; CDR3 DNA: TGTGCCAGCAGCCAAGACAGCGGGGGCGACAATGAGCAGTTCTTC; CDR3 protein: CASSQDSGGDNEQFF
D gene: .; J gene: TRBJ1-5; clone size: .; V gene: TRBV7-8; CDR3 DNA: TGTGCCAGCAGCCTTTCGGGGGAAGGGGTTCTTCAGCCCCAGCATTTT; CDR3 protein: CASSLSGEGVLQPQHF
D gene: TRBD1; J gene: TRBJ1-1; clone size: .; V gene: TRBV28; CDR3 DNA: TGTGCCAGCAGTTCTATACTGGACAGGGTGAACACTGAAGCTTTCTTT; CDR3 protein: CASSSILDRVNTEAFF
D gene: .; J gene: TRBJ1-5; clone size: .; V gene: TRBV10-3; CDR3 DNA: TGTGCCATCAGTGGGGAGGGAGCTAATCAGCCCCAGCATTTT; CDR3 protein: CAISGEGANQPQHF
D gene: .; J gene: TRBJ1-6; clone size: .; V gene: TRBV6-1; CDR3 DNA: TGTGCCAGCAGTGAAGACAGTCCGAGCTCCTATAATTCACCCCTCCACTTT; CDR3 protein: CASSEDSPSSYNSPLHF
D gene: .; J gene: TRBJ1-1; clone size: few; V gene: TRBV18; CDR3 DNA: TGTGCCAGCTTACTAGGGGCTCACACTGAAGCTTTCTTT; CDR3 protein: CASLLGAHTEAFF
D gene: TRBD1; J gene: TRBJ2-7; clone size: few; V gene: TRBV19; CDR3 DNA: TGTGCCAGTAGCAGAAACAAACAGGGGGCGTTTAGTGAGCAGTACTTC; CDR3 protein: CASSRNKQGAFSEQYF
D gene: .; J gene: TRBJ1-2; clone size: few; V gene: TRBV18; CDR3 DNA: TGTGCCAGCTTCTCACCGGGACTCCATGGCTACACCTTC; CDR3 protein: CASFSPGLHGYTF
D gene: .; J gene: TRBJ2-2; clone size: .; V gene: TRBV19; CDR3 DNA: TGTGCCAGTAGATCAGGGACGAACACCGGGGAGCTGTTTTTT; CDR3 protein: CASRSGTNTGELFF
D gene: .; J gene: TRBJ1-1; clone size: .; V gene: TRBV2; CDR3 DNA: TGTGCCAGCTGGGAGGGCATGAACACTGAAGCTTTCTTT; CDR3 protein: CASWEGMNTEAFF
D gene: TRBD1; J gene: TRBJ1-1; clone size: .; V gene: TRBV9; CDR3 DNA: TGTGCCAGCAGCGTCGAGGGCCTAGGGACAGGGATGGTCGGGAACACTGAAGCTTTCTTT; CDR3 protein: CASSVEGLGTGMVGNTEAFF
D gene: .; J gene: TRBJ1-5; clone size: .; V gene: TRBV28; CDR3 DNA: TGTGCCAGCAGTTTATTTGCGCGGGACCAGCAGCCCCAGCATTTT; CDR3 protein: CASSLFARDQQPQHF
D gene: .; J gene: TRBJ1-5; clone size: .; V gene: TRBV19; CDR3 DNA: TGTGCCAGTCAACGGCTGAATCAGCCCCAGCATTTT; CDR3 protein: CASQRLNQPQHF
D gene: TRBD2; J gene: TRBJ2-1; clone size: .; V gene: TRBV7-2; CDR3 DNA: TGTGCCAGCAGCTTGCTCCCTAGCGGGGGTTGGAATGAGCAGTTCTTC; CDR3 protein: CASSLLPSGGWNEQFF
D gene: .; J gene: TRBJ1-2; clone size: once; V gene: TRBV5-1; CDR3 DNA: TGCGCCAGCAGCCCATTGACACAGGGAGGCTCTTATGGCTACACCTTC; CDR3 protein: CASSPLTQGGSYGYTF
D gene: TRBD2; J gene: TRBJ2-7; clone size: .; V gene: TRBV6-5; CDR3 DNA: TGTGCCAGCAGTTACGGGACTAGCGGGGGCTCCTACGAGCAGTACTTC; CDR3 protein: CASSYGTSGGSYEQYF
D gene: .; J gene: TRBJ2-2; clone size: once; V gene: TRBV30; CDR3 DNA: TGTGCCTGGAGCAGGGCGATTAACACCGGGGAGCTGTTTTTT; CDR3 protein: CAWSRAINTGELFF
D gene: .; J gene: TRBJ1-5; clone size: .; V gene: TRBV28; CDR3 DNA: TGTGCCAGCCAAACGCTTCAGGGATTGCGCAATCAGCCCCAGCATTTT; CDR3 protein: CASQTLQGLRNQPQHF
D gene: .; J gene: TRBJ2-2; clone size: .; V gene: TRBV6-6; CDR3 DNA: TGTGCCAGCAGACCAGACCGCAACACCGGGGAGCTGTTTTTT; CDR3 protein: CASRPDRNTGELFF
D gene: TRBD2; J gene: TRBJ2-1; clone size: .; V gene: TRBV10-3; CDR3 DNA: TGTGCCATCAACGGACTAGCGGGGGACCCATACAATGAGCAGTTCTTC; CDR3 protein: CAINGLAGDPYNEQFF
D gene: TRBD1; J gene: TRBJ1-1; clone size: once; V gene: TRBV28; CDR3 DNA: TGTGCCAGCATCACGACAGGGAAGGAAGAGACCGTGCGAGCTTTCTTT; CDR3 protein: CASITTGKEETVRAFF
D gene: TRBD1; J gene: TRBJ2-1; clone size: .; V gene: TRBV12-5; CDR3 DNA: TGTGCTAGTGGTCTATACCGGGACAGGGTCCAAGAGAGCTCCTACAATGAGCAGTTCTTC; CDR3 protein: CASGLYRDRVQESSYNEQFF
D gene: TRBD1; J gene: TRBJ2-7; clone size: few; V gene: TRBV7-6; CDR3 DNA: TGTGCCAGCAGCTTAGGACAGGGGAAATTCTACGAGCAGTACTTC; CDR3 protein: CASSLGQGKFYEQYF
D gene: .; J gene: TRBJ2-7; clone size: few; V gene: TRBV4-1; CDR3 DNA: TGCGCCAGCAGCCAAGGGTATAGGTCCTACGAGCAGTACTTC; CDR3 protein: CASSQGYRSYEQYF
D gene: .; J gene: TRBJ2-7; clone size: .; V gene: TRBV7-8; CDR3 DNA: TGTGCCAGCAGCTTCTCCAGGGTCCCGAGCTCCTACGAGCAGTACTTC; CDR3 protein: CASSFSRVPSSYEQYF
D gene: .; J gene: TRBJ2-7; clone size: few; V gene: TRBV6-6; CDR3 DNA: TGTGCCAGCAGTAACAGACAGGTCTGGGAGCAGTACTTC; CDR3 protein: CASSNRQVWEQYF
D gene: TRBD1; J gene: TRBJ1-3; clone size: .; V gene: TRBV2; CDR3 DNA: TGTGCCAGCAATATCGGCTCTGCGGACAGGGCCGGAGGAAACACCATATATTTT; CDR3 protein: CASNIGSADRAGGNTIYF
D gene: .; J gene: TRBJ1-2; clone size: .; V gene: TRBV6-5; CDR3 DNA: TGTGCCAGCAGCCTCGGAGATGGCTACACCTTC; CDR3 protein: CASSLGDGYTF
D gene: TRBD1; J gene: TRBJ1-2; clone size: medium-sized; V gene: TRBV11-1; CDR3 DNA: TGTGCCAGCAGCAGGGACAGGGGTAAATCTGGCTACACCTTC; CDR3 protein: CASSRDRGKSGYTF
D gene: .; J gene: TRBJ2-7; clone size: once; V gene: TRBV30; CDR3 DNA: TGTGCCTGGAGTGTGTCCACTTACGAGCAGTACTTC; CDR3 protein: CAWSVSTYEQYF
D gene: TRBD1; J gene: TRBJ2-1; clone size: .; V gene: TRBV7-8; CDR3 DNA: TGTGCCAGCAGCTCGGACAGGGTCGGGGAGCAGTTCTTC; CDR3 protein: CASSSDRVGEQFF
D gene: .; J gene: TRBJ2-7; clone size: .; V gene: TRBV27; CDR3 DNA: TGTGCCAGCAGATCAATCCGGACCGATAGCTACGAGCAGTACTTC; CDR3 protein: CASRSIRTDSYEQYF